Below are 5 T cell receptor beta chains sequenced from a single sample in a study of PD-L1 blockade in urothelial cancer. Sequencing used immunoSEQ multiplex PCR; TCRdb keeps in-frame clones, though not all of them. The sample shows approximately 71,000 clones, about 83% of them seen only once. Indicated time point: pretreatment peripheral blood. Sequences were derived from PBMCs, sampled around atezolizumab (anti-PD-L1) treatment. Receptor source: a woman aged 70-85 years with urothelial cancer.

The genes are TRBV28 and TRBJ1-2; 7 positions agree with TRBD1. Germline CDR1 is MDHEN and CDR2 is SYDVKM. The CDR3 is 14 residues long. Unmatched junction bases numbered 10, after V lost 7 bases and J lost 5 bases. The CDR3 DNA reads TGTGCCAGCAAACCTGGGACAGACACATATGGCTACACCTTC. This gives the protein CASKPGTDTYGYTF.

The chain joins TRBV28 to TRBJ1-1; D is unclear. CDR3 size: 17 residues. Germline loops: CDR1 MDHEN, CDR2 SYDVKM. With 5 bases removed from V and 3 bases from J, the gap between germline ends came to 22 bases. The CDR3 DNA sequence: TGTGCCAGCAGTCTCCACCGGGGTAGCCTGCGGGACACTGAAGCTTTCTTT. Translating it yields CASSLHRGSLRDTEAFF.

The chain uses TRBV28 and TRBJ1-5; 10 bases line up with TRBD1. CDR1 is MDHEN and CDR2 is SYDVKM in the germline V gene. The V gene end was trimmed by 7 bases and the J gene end by 7 bases; junction bases not matched to a gene: 7. The CDR3 has 14 amino acids. The CDR3 DNA follows: TGTGCCAGCACACGACAGGGGGCCGCCCAGCCCCAGCATTTT. Translated, it gives CASTRQGAAQPQHF.

The chain links TRBV5-1 to TRBJ1-1; D unresolved. This CDR3 spans 13 amino acids. Trimming stripped 2 bases from V and 1 base from J, with 6 bases between. Germline V CDR1 and CDR2: SGHRS, YFSETQ. The CDR3 loop reads CASSFGGNTEAFF. CDR3 sequence (DNA): TGCGCCAGCAGCTTCGGCGGGAACACTGAAGCTTTCTTT.

The rearrangement joins TRBV7-2 to TRBJ2-1, with 16 bases fitting TRBD2. V shed 3 bases and J 12 bases; nucleotides not matched to a gene: 2. There are 14 residues in the CDR3. CDR1 is SGHTA and CDR2 is FQGNSA in the germline V gene. The CDR3 DNA follows: TGTGCCAGCAGCTTGGGACTAGCGGGGGGGCTGCAGTTCTTC. It specifies CASSLGLAGGLQFF.